The 3 T cell receptor beta chains in this list originate from one sample, sequenced in a study of cytomegalovirus exposure and HLA in healthy donors. PCR amplification relied on 60 Vbeta primers (plus 13 Jbeta primers). Profiled with immunoSEQ multiplex PCR; TCRdb holds only in-frame clones, not every one. Seen in this sample are 100,000 to 150,000 clones; the ten most common clones hold over 1.5%. Input material: PBMCs. Receptors originate from a woman aged 40 to 50 in good health and CMV-seropositive.

This CDR3 is CASSYGGASTDTQYF. DNA of the CDR3: TGTGCCAGCAGTTACGGGGGGGCTAGTACAGATACGCAGTATTTT. The chain recombines TRBV6-5 with TRBJ2-3, with D perhaps TRBD2 (7 bases). V was cut by 2 bases and J by 3 bases, with 12 bases left in between. CDR3 length equals 15 residues. Germline lookup yields CDR1 MNHEY and CDR2 SVGAGI.

V is TRBV5-1 and J is TRBJ1-2; 7 nucleotides line up with TRBD1. The ends lost 3 bases at V and 9 bases at J; junction bases unmatched: 14. Germline CDR1 SGHRS, CDR2 YFSETQ. This CDR3 is built from 15 residues. The DNA for the CDR3 is TGCGCCAGCAGCTCTGGGACAGCTCGGGGGAGTAGCTACACCTTC. Its translation: CASSSGTARGSSYTF.

The gene calls are TRBV29-1 and TRBJ2-2, with a possible D match to TRBD2 (5 bases). The CDR3 is 14 residues long. The germline V gene encodes CDR1 SQVTM and CDR2 ANQGSEA. Trimming took off 5 bases at V and 0 bases at J, with 10 bases between the two ends. The CDR3, as DNA: TGCAGCGTTTACAGCGGACCGAACACCGGGGAGCTGTTTTTT. Its protein product is CSVYSGPNTGELFF.